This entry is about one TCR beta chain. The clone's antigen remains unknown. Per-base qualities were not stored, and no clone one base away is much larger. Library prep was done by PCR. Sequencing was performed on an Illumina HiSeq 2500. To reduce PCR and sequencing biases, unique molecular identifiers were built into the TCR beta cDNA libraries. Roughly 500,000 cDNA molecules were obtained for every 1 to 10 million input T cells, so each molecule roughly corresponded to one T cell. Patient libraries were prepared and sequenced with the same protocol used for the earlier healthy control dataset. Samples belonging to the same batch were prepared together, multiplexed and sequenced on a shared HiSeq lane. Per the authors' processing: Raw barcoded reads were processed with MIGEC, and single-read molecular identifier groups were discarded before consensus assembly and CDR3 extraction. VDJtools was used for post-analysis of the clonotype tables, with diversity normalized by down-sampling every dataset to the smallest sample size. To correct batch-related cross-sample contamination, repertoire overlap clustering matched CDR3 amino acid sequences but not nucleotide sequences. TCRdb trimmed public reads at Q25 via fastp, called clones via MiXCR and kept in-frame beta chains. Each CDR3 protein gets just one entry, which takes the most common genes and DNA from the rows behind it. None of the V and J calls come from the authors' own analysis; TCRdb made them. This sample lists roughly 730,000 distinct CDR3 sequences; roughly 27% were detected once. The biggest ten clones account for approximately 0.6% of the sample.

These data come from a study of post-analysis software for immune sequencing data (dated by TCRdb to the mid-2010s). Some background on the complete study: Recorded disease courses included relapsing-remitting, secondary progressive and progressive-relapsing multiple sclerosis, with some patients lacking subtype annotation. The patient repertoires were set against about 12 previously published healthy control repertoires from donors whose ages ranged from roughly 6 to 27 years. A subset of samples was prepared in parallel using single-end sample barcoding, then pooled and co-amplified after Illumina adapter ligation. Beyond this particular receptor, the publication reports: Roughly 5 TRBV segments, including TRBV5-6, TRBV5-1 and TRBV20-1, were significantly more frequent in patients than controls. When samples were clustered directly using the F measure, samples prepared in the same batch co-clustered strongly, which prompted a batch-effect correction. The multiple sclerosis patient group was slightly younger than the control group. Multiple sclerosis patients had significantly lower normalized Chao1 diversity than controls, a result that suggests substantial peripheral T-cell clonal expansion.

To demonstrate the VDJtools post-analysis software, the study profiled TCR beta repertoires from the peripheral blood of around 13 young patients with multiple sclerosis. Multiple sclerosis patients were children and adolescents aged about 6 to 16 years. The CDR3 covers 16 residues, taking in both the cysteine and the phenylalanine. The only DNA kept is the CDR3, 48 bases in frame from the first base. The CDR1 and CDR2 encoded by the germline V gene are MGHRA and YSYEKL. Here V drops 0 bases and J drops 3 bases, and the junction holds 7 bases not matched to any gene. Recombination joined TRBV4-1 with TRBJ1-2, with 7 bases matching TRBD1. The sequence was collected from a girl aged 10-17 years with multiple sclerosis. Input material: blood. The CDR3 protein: CASSQDSTGADYGYTF. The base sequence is TGCGCCAGCAGCCAAGATAGTACAGGGGCGGACTATGGCTACACCTTC.